A single sample gave rise to the 31 T cell receptor beta chains below, sequenced in a study of shared clonotypes between healthy human individuals. Measured with immunoSEQ multiplex PCR; TCRdb has only the in-frame clones, and not every one. The profile shows 470,000 or so clones, approximately 80% of them singletons. The sample taken for sequencing was PBMCs. These receptors were obtained from a woman in her thirties or forties in good health. Some clones in this sample may be carry-over from other donors' samples.

The V and J genes are TRBV7-3 and TRBJ2-5, with D perhaps assigned TRBD1 or TRBD2 (6 bases each). The V and J ends lost 6 bases and 1 base respectively, with 15 bases between them. The CDR3 loop spans 15 amino acids. The V gene's germline CDR1 is SGHTA and CDR2 FQGTGA. CDR3 DNA sequence: TGTGCCAGCAGTCCGGGGGCGCAAATCCAAGAGACCCAGTACTTC. It encodes CASSPGAQIQETQYF. Looking up the rest from reference TRBV7-3 and TRBJ2-5 gives the full variable domain: GAGVSQTPSNKVTEKGKYVELRCDPISGHTALYWYRQSLGQGPEFLIYFQGTGAADDSGLPNDRFFAVRPEGSVSTLKIQRTERGDSAVYLCASSPGAQIQETQYFGPGTRLLVL.

This clone was detected only a few times. The CDR3: CAWRGQGALTAYEQYF. CDR3 DNA: TGTGCCTGGAGGGGGCAGGGGGCGTTGACGGCCTACGAGCAGTACTTC. The chain carries TRBV30 and TRBJ2-7; TRBD1 matches 8 bases. This CDR3 spans 16 amino acids. V lost 3 bases and J lost 2; bases outside the gene matches: 12. Per the germline V gene, CDR1 is GTSNPN and CDR2 is SVGIG (reference sequence).

V gene TRBV7-6 combines with J gene TRBJ2-1, with D perhaps TRBD1 (5 bases). There are 15 residues in the CDR3. Germline lookup yields CDR1 SGHVS and CDR2 FNYEAQ. Deletions cut 2 bases from V and 0 bases from J, with 8 bases between. CDR3 nucleotide sequence: TGTGCCAGCAGCTTAAGGGGAAACTCCTACAATGAGCAGTTCTTC. Translation: CASSLRGNSYNEQFF.

V gene TRBV11-3 combines with J gene TRBJ2-2, with 9 bases lining up with TRBD1. Germline V lookup: CDR1 SGHNT, CDR2 YENEEA. J was trimmed by 3 bases and V by 7 bases; bases with no gene match: 6. The CDR3 consists of 15 residues. CDR3 in DNA: TGTGCCAGCAAACTTACAGGGGGCGACACCGGGGAGCTGTTTTTT. Protein product: CASKLTGGDTGELFF.

This chain joins TRBV7-6 and TRBJ2-5; TRBD1 agrees at 7 bases. With the DNA end fitting TRBJ2-7 better, the J assignment may be wrong. The CDR3 is 14 residues long. Germline loops: CDR1 SGHVS, CDR2 FNYEAQ. The CDR3 region is CASSFGTDAYEQYF. The CDR3 DNA sequence: TGTGCCAGCAGCTTCGGGACAGATGCCTACGAGCAGTACTTC.

The chain links TRBV19 to TRBJ2-3; tentative D call: TRBD2 (5 bases). Deletions cut 5 bases from V and 2 bases from J, with 8 bases between. The CDR3 spans 13 residues. CDR1 and CDR2 from the germline V gene are LNHDA and SQIVND (reference sequence). The CDR3 protein is CASSRGPTDTQYF. Here the CDR3 DNA reads TGTGCCAGTAGTCGCGGGCCCACAGATACGCAGTATTTT.

With regard to this clone: This likely reflects a read error, since a far larger clone is one base away. V usage is TRBV19 and J usage is TRBJ2-7; tentatively, D is TRBD1 (6 bases). There are 15 residues in the CDR3. Germline V CDR1 and CDR2: LNHDA, SQIVND (reference sequence). CDR3 bases: TGTGCCAGTAGTATAGGAGGGGACACTTCCTACGAGCAGCACTTC. Translation gives CASSIGGDTSYEQHF.

The chain carries TRBV18 and TRBJ2-2, with 8 positions matching TRBD1. This CDR3 has 15 amino acids. The V gene end was trimmed by 6 bases and the J gene end by 5 bases; junction bases not matched to a gene: 8. Per the germline V gene, CDR1 is KGHSH and CDR2 is LQKENI. The CDR3 DNA is TGTGCCAGCTCTTCCAGACAGGGGCGTACCGGGGAGCTGTTTTTT. Its translation: CASSSRQGRTGELFF.

With respect to this clone: A single base separates this from a much larger clone, so it may be a read error. The same CDR3 can be traced to other DNA sequences in this sample. The rearrangement links TRBV30 to TRBJ2-1; D unresolved. CDR1 GTSNPN and CDR2 SVGIG come from the germline V gene (reference sequence). The CDR3 runs to 13 residues. The ends were cut back, 6 bases at V and 3 bases at J, with 12 bases in the middle. The CDR3: CACTRASYNEQFF. In DNA form, the CDR3 reads TGTGCCTGTACAAGGGCTAGCTACAATGAGCAGTTCTTC.

With regard to this clone: This sample includes further DNA sequences coding for the same CDR3. V gene TRBV28 combines with J gene TRBJ2-2, with 12 nucleotides matching TRBD2. V lost 3 bases to trimming and J lost 3 bases; unmatched junction nucleotides: 8. This CDR3 is built from 18 residues. CDR1 and CDR2 from the germline V gene are MDHEN and SYDVKM. This CDR3 is CASSFGLAGGSDTGELFF. The CDR3 DNA sequence: TGTGCCAGCAGTTTTGGGCTAGCGGGAGGGTCGGACACCGGGGAGCTGTTTTTT.

The chain links TRBV15 to TRBJ1-4; D may be TRBD1 (5 bases). Trimming removed 0 bases at V and 7 bases at J, with 12 bases between. The germline gives CDR1 LNHNV, CDR2 YYDKDF (reference sequence). The CDR3 is 15 residues long. The CDR3 coding sequence is TGTGCCACCAGCAGAGATTTTCAGGGCGGTGAAAAACTGTTTTTT. Its protein is CATSRDFQGGEKLFF.

The rearrangement uses TRBV14 and TRBJ2-4, with 8 bases lining up with TRBD2. The length of the CDR3 is 21 residues. Germline assignment: CDR1 SGHDN and CDR2 FVKESK. Unmatched junction bases numbered 17, after V lost 1 base and J lost 0 bases. The CDR3 reads CASSQGAGVAGPVLAKNIQYF. DNA of the CDR3: TGTGCCAGCAGCCAAGGAGCGGGGGTAGCGGGCCCAGTACTAGCCAAAAACATTCAGTACTTC.

The chain recombines TRBV27 with TRBJ2-5; 8 positions agree with TRBD1. Germline CDR1 MNHEY, CDR2 SMNVEV (reference sequence). This CDR3 comprises 14 residues. Unmatched junction bases numbered 8, after V lost 6 bases and J lost 5 bases. CDR3 nucleotides: TGTGCCAGCAGCCAAGGACAGGGACAGGAGACCCAGTACTTC. Translated: CASSQGQGQETQYF.

In regard to this clone: Other DNA sequences within the sample encode an identical CDR3. The chain uses TRBV5-6 and TRBJ2-1; 9 bases agree with TRBD2. The CDR3 totals 15 residues. Trimming at V came to 2 bases and at J to 4 bases, leaving 4 bases not matched to a gene. CDR1 SGHDT and CDR2 YYEEEE come from the germline V gene. In DNA, the CDR3 is TGTGCCAGCAGCTTACTAGCGGGCGTTTACAATGAGCAGTTCTTC. It encodes CASSLLAGVYNEQFF.

The chain combines TRBV5-1 with TRBJ2-3, with TRBD2 matching over 8 bases. The CDR3 runs 16 residues. The J segment lost 3 bases and the V segment lost 1 base, leaving 7 bases of the junction unmatched. Germline CDR1 reads SGHRS; CDR2 reads YFSETQ. DNA for the CDR3: TGCGCCAGCAGCTTGTTCGCGGGAGGAGGGACAGATACGCAGTATTTT. The encoded protein is CASSLFAGGGTDTQYF.

The chain couples TRBV5-1 to TRBJ2-5; D not certain. CDR1 SGHRS and CDR2 YFSETQ come from the germline V gene. This CDR3 region has 12 residues. V shed 2 bases and J shed 1 base, with 3 bases lying between them. The CDR3 DNA reads as TGCGCCAGCAGCTTTAGCCAAGAGACCCAGTACTTC. It is translated as CASSFSQETQYF.

The genes are TRBV18 and TRBJ1-3; no reliable D call. Between the trimmed V and J ends, which lost 0 bases and 8 bases, there was a span of 14 bases. This CDR3 is built from 15 residues. Germline V gene sequence: CDR1 KGHSH, CDR2 LQKENI. CDR3 protein: CASSPPSRTEDTIYF. In DNA form, the CDR3 reads TGTGCCAGCTCACCACCATCCAGGACCGAAGACACCATATATTTT.

This chain's CDR3 is CASRPSGKKNIQYF. For the CDR3, the DNA is TGTGCCAGTAGACCCAGTGGGAAAAAAAACATTCAGTACTTC. The chain combines TRBV19 with TRBJ2-4; D gene unclear. The V end lost 6 bases, the J end lost 4 bases, and 13 bases lay between the germline ends. Germline CDR1 LNHDA, CDR2 SQIVND (reference sequence). The CDR3 spans 14 residues.

V and J are TRBV27 and TRBJ2-5, with TRBD1 matching over 7 bases. Germline-derived CDR1 and CDR2 are MNHEY and SMNVEV (reference sequence). With 6 bases clipped from V and 2 bases from J, the junction kept 6 bases outside the gene matches. The CDR3 is 14 residues long. In nucleotides, the CDR3 is TGTGCCAGCAGGGAGACAGGGAAACAAGAGACCCAGTACTTC. Amino acid sequence: CASRETGKQETQYF.

This clone occurred a few times. This chain uses TRBV6-4 with TRBJ2-7, with unresolved D. V shed 3 bases and J shed 0 bases, with 12 bases lying between them. Germline lookup yields CDR1 MRHNA and CDR2 SNTAGT. This CDR3 region has 15 residues. As DNA, the CDR3 is TGTGCCAGCAGTGAAAGAGCGACAAGCTCCTACGAGCAGTACTTC. As protein: CASSERATSSYEQYF.

This chain uses TRBV13 with TRBJ2-7; D may be TRBD1 or TRBD2 (6 bases each). V was cut by 5 bases and J by 4 bases, with 18 bases left in between. CDR1 is PRHDT, CDR2 FYEKMQ, per germline (reference sequence). The CDR3 runs 15 residues. CDR3 coding DNA: TGTGCCAGCAGCCAAAGACTAGTGGGGACATACGAGCAGTACTTC. Protein sequence: CASSQRLVGTYEQYF.

V and J are TRBV27 and TRBJ2-6; TRBD1 matches 9 bases. Germline V gives CDR1 MNHEY, CDR2 SMNVEV (reference sequence). The CDR3 loop spans 19 amino acids. Trimming cost V 8 bases and J 3 bases; bases outside gene matches: 17. CDR3: CASYGGTGRSRRGANVLTF. The CDR3 nucleotides are TGTGCCAGCTATGGGGGGACAGGGAGATCGCGGCGTGGGGCCAACGTCCTGACTTTC.

The chain employs TRBV2 and TRBJ2-5, with D maybe TRBD2 (6 bases). Germline-derived CDR1 and CDR2 are SNHLY and FYNNEI. CDR3 length: 17 amino acids. With 6 bases removed from V and 0 bases from J, the gap between germline ends came to 20 bases. CDR3 coding DNA: TGTGCCAGCAGCCTCAACCCGGGACGGGAGTACCAAGAGACCCAGTACTTC. Residues: CASSLNPGREYQETQYF.

The chain has TRBV6-5 and TRBJ2-7, with D tentatively TRBD2 (5 bases). CDR1 is MNHEY, CDR2 SVGAGI, per germline. There are 13 residues in the CDR3. Trimming removed 7 bases at V and 2 bases at J, with 12 bases between. CDR3 in amino acids: CASTPSGTYEQYF. The CDR3 region has the DNA TGTGCCAGCACCCCAAGCGGCACCTACGAGCAGTACTTC.

This clone was seen a handful of times. The chain recombines TRBV7-9 with TRBJ2-3, with 8 bases identical to TRBD2. Losses at the gene ends were 2 bases for V and 0 bases for J; bases not matched to a gene: 13. The CDR3 is made up of 19 amino acids. Germline assignment: CDR1 SEHNR and CDR2 FQNEAQ (reference sequence). CDR3 in DNA: TGTGCCAGCAGCTTACTGCGGGAGGCATCTTTTACTAGCACAGATACGCAGTATTTT. It yields the protein CASSLLREASFTSTDTQYF.

The chain couples TRBV5-4 to TRBJ2-4, with 8 bases matching TRBD2. In germline, CDR1 is SGHNT, CDR2 YYREEE (reference sequence). The CDR3 runs to 16 residues. V was clipped by 0 bases and J by 6 bases; unmatched bases: 8. The CDR3 region has the DNA TGTGCCAGCAGCTTGGTTGGTAGCGGGATGGGAAACATTCAGTACTTC. Encoded protein: CASSLVGSGMGNIQYF.

The CDR3 spells CASSIPPAINYGYTF. In DNA, the CDR3 is TGTGCCAGCAGCATACCTCCAGCGATTAACTATGGCTACACCTTC. The genes are TRBV7-6 and TRBJ1-2; D gene ambiguous. Germline CDR1 and CDR2: SGHVS and FNYEAQ. The length of the CDR3 is 15 residues. V gave up 5 bases and J gave up 1 base, with 14 bases separating them.

The rearrangement joins TRBV28 to TRBJ2-1; tentatively, D is TRBD2 (5 bases). In germline, CDR1 is MDHEN, CDR2 SYDVKM. The germline V and J ends were trimmed by 4 bases and 5 bases, with 12 bases remaining between them. The CDR3 has 14 amino acids. The CDR3 loop is CASSSDTGNNEQFF. As DNA, the CDR3 is TGTGCCAGCAGTTCCGATACGGGGAACAATGAGCAGTTCTTC.

In the case of this clone: Distinct nucleotide sequences in the sample also encode this CDR3. V is TRBV30 and J is TRBJ2-6; D is tentatively TRBD1 or TRBD2 (5 bases each). CDR1 is GTSNPN, CDR2 SVGIG, per germline (reference sequence). There are 14 residues in the CDR3. Trimming removed 3 bases from V and 4 bases from J, with 10 bases in between. CDR3 bases: TGTGCCTGGAGCCCGGGGACCGGGGCCAACGTCCTGACTTTC. The encoded protein is CAWSPGTGANVLTF.

V and J are TRBV6-4 and TRBJ1-1; 9 bases match TRBD1. CDR3 length equals 15 residues. Germline lookup yields CDR1 MRHNA and CDR2 SNTAGT. Losses at the gene ends were 0 bases for V and 3 bases for J; bases not matched to a gene: 2. The CDR3 bases are TGTGCCAGCAGTGACTCGACAGGGGGATACACTGAAGCTTTCTTT. This encodes CASSDSTGGYTEAFF.

The chain employs TRBV5-5 and TRBJ2-1; D possibly corresponds to TRBD1 (5 bases). V lost 4 bases to trimming and J lost 4 bases, with 9 bases between them. The CDR3 has 13 residues. CDR1 is SGHKS and CDR2 is YYEKEE in the germline V gene (reference sequence). CDR3 residues: CASSLTEYNEQFF. The DNA for the CDR3 is TGTGCCAGCAGCCTGACAGAATACAATGAGCAGTTCTTC.